These 32 T cell receptor beta chains were sequenced from one sample in a study of spatial heterogeneity in lung cancer. Specified time point: blood at routine non-recurrence follow-up after resection. Unsorted whole RNA from tumor, nontumor lung or frozen PBMC underwent sequencing. MiXCR was run by TCRdb on the 5' RACE reads, yielding one entry per CDR3 protein. This table has 95,000 to 130,000 distinct CDR3 sequences, roughly an eighth appearing once. This sample comprised PBMCs, obtained at follow-up. These receptors all come from a male donor with early-stage non-small cell lung cancer.

This clonotype was seen a handful of times. The V call is TRBV5-1, the J call TRBJ2-1; TRBD2 agrees at 13 bases. The CDR3 is 14 residues long. Looked up from germline, CDR1 is SGHRS and CDR2 is YFSETQ. Unmatched junction bases numbered 1, after V lost 7 bases and J lost 3 bases. In nucleotides, the CDR3 is TGCGCCAGCGGGACTAGCGGGAACTACAATGAGCAGTTCTTC. Its protein is CASGTSGNYNEQFF.

This clonotype was counted many times. The gene calls are TRBV20-1 and TRBJ2-1, with TRBD1 matching over 7 bases. J was trimmed by 1 base and V by 8 bases; bases with no gene match: 8. Germline CDR1 reads DFQATT; CDR2 reads SNEGSKA (reference sequence). The CDR3 spans 14 residues. The CDR3 spells CSSQGGTSYNEQFF. The CDR3 coding sequence is TGCAGTTCACAAGGGGGCACTTCCTACAATGAGCAGTTCTTC.

This clonotype was counted only a few times. V usage is TRBV11-3 and J usage is TRBJ2-7, with a weak D call TRBD2 (5 bases). CDR1 and CDR2 from the germline V gene are SGHNT and YENEEA. The CDR3 has 14 amino acids. The V end was cut by 5 bases, the J end by 1 base, with 12 bases between. CDR3 nucleotides: TGTGCCAGCAGCACCCGGGGTTCGTCCTACGAGCAGTACTTC. Protein: CASSTRGSSYEQYF.

This clonotype was detected many times. The chain employs TRBV7-9 and TRBJ2-2; 7 bases align to TRBD1. Germline CDR1 and CDR2: SEHNR and FQNEAQ (reference sequence). The ends lost 7 bases at V and 1 base at J; junction bases unmatched: 3. There are 14 residues in the CDR3. Here the CDR3 reads CASTGQLNTGELFF. For the CDR3, the DNA is TGTGCCAGCACGGGACAGCTGAACACCGGGGAGCTGTTTTTT. Full variable domain (missing parts from reference TRBV7-9 and TRBJ2-2): DTGVSQNPRHKITKRGQNVTFRCDPISEHNRLYWYRQTLGQGPEFLTYFQNEAQLEKSRLLSDRFSAERPKGSFSTLEIQRTEQGDSAMYLCASTGQLNTGELFFGEGSRLTVL.

There are a few counts of this clonotype. The chain is built from TRBV28 and TRBJ1-6; weak D call: TRBD1 (5 bases). The germline V and J ends were trimmed by 5 bases and 1 base, with 6 bases remaining between them. CDR1 is MDHEN, CDR2 SYDVKM, per germline. The CDR3 runs 14 residues. The CDR3 DNA reads TGTGCCAGCAGTGGGGGGTCCTATAATTCACCCCTCCACTTT. Amino acid sequence: CASSGGSYNSPLHF.

The chain has TRBV21-1 and TRBJ2-7; no DNA check was done on the table's D call, TRBD1. TRBV21-1 is reported as a pseudogene. The CDR3 contains 17 residues. The CDR3 loop reads CASSKDTRDRVRNEQYF. The CDR3 coding sequence is TGTGCCAGCAGCAAAGATACGAGGGACAGGGTGCGAAACGAGCAGTACTTC.

This chain uses TRBV10-3 with TRBJ1-6; 9 nucleotides line up with TRBD1. V lost 6 bases and J lost 9; bases outside the gene matches: 3. Germline CDR1 and CDR2: ENHRY and SYGVKD. CDR3 length: 13 amino acids. CDR3 protein: CAIRPGQGSPLHF. CDR3 nucleotide sequence: TGTGCCATCAGACCGGGACAGGGTTCACCCCTCCACTTT.

The chain links TRBV20-1 to TRBJ2-7, with D possibly being TRBD2 (5 bases). The CDR3 covers 11 residues. V was pared by 3 bases and J by 6 bases, with 9 bases between. Germline V gives CDR1 DFQATT, CDR2 SNEGSKA (reference sequence). CDR3 sequence (DNA): TGCAGTGCTAGTCTGGGGAGCGAGCAGTACTTC. Protein sequence: CSASLGSEQYF.

At least ten counts were recorded for this clonotype. The chain joins TRBV4-1 to TRBJ1-5; D is possibly TRBD1 (6 bases). Germline CDR1 reads MGHRA; CDR2 reads YSYEKL. V was pared by 0 bases and J by 3 bases, with 9 bases between. CDR3 length: 15 residues. Here the CDR3 DNA reads TGCGCCAGCAGCCAAGATGGACAGTACAATCAGCCCCAGCATTTT. Its translation is CASSQDGQYNQPQHF.

This clonotype was picked up one time. A read error is possible here, since a much larger clone lies one base away. This chain joins TRBV5-1 and TRBJ2-5; TRBD1 agrees at 7 bases. The CDR3 runs to 15 residues. CDR1 and CDR2 from the germline V gene are SGHRS and YFSETQ. The CDR3 nucleotides read TGCGCCAGCAGCCCCGGGACAGAAGTCCAAGAGACCCGGTACTTC. It is translated as CASSPGTEVQETRYF.

This clonotype came up many times. The chain carries TRBV28 and TRBJ1-2; D is undetermined. Germline values: CDR1 MDHEN, CDR2 SYDVKM. V gave up 6 bases and J gave up 13 bases, with 12 bases separating them. The CDR3 has 10 residues. The CDR3, as DNA: TGTGCCAGCAGCGGAGGGAGAGTCACCTTC. The encoded protein is CASSGGRVTF.

This clonotype was detected many times. The CDR3 DNA follows: TGTGCCAGCAGTAAAGACAGAGGGGAAGAGACCCAGTACTTC. Translated, it gives CASSKDRGEETQYF. V is TRBV7-2 and J is TRBJ2-5; D may correspond to TRBD1 or TRBD2 (5 bases each). CDR1 and CDR2 from the germline V gene are SGHTA and FQGNSA. With 6 bases removed from V and 3 bases from J, the gap between germline ends came to 14 bases. CDR3 length equals 14 residues.

The V gene is TRBV10-3, the J gene TRBJ2-1; 12 bases map to TRBD2. The V and J ends lost 0 bases and 9 bases, in that order; junction bases with no gene match: 9. Germline V lookup: CDR1 ENHRY, CDR2 SYGVKD. This CDR3 is 17 amino acids long. The CDR3 protein is CAISESSSGGAFGEQFF. The CDR3 DNA reads as TGTGCCATCAGTGAGTCGTCTAGCGGGGGGGCCTTTGGTGAGCAGTTCTTC.

In this sample, this clonotype turned up a few times. The chain combines TRBV7-9 with TRBJ2-7, with no clear D. Germline CDR1 and CDR2: SEHNR and FQNEAQ (reference sequence). V lost 3 bases to trimming and J lost 6 bases, with 9 bases between them. The CDR3 contains 12 residues. The CDR3 DNA sequence: TGTGCCAGCAGCTTGGAATCCGTCGAGCAGTACTTC. Protein: CASSLESVEQYF.

Note on this clonotype: Relative to the germline gene, one junction end is altered; a read error may explain this. The chain is built from TRBV28 and TRBJ1-5, with TRBD1 as a possible D gene (6 bases). The CDR3 sequence is 16 residues long. Germline assignment: CDR1 MDHEN and CDR2 SYDVKM. The CDR3 DNA is TGTGCCAACAGTTTCGGCGGGGGCGCATACAATCAGCCCCAGCATTTT. Protein sequence: CANSFGGGAYNQPQHF.

The J gene is TRBJ2-1, the V gene TRBV3-1, with TRBD2 matching over 11 bases. This CDR3 contains 15 residues. V gave up 2 bases and J gave up 5 bases; unmatched junction bases: 2. Germline V gives CDR1 LGHDT, CDR2 YNNKEL (reference sequence). The CDR3: CASSQTSGGHNEQFF. CDR3 nucleotides: TGTGCCAGCAGCCAAACTAGCGGGGGACACAATGAGCAGTTCTTC.

This clonotype was found many times. The V and J genes are TRBV20-1 and TRBJ2-7, with 7 bases aligning to TRBD1. After removal of 1 base from V and 4 bases from J, the junction contained 4 bases not matched to a gene. The CDR3 is 13 amino acids. Germline V gene sequence: CDR1 DFQATT, CDR2 SNEGSKA (reference sequence). In DNA form, the CDR3 reads TGCAGTGCTAGAGGAACAGGGGTATACGAGCAGTACTTC. Translated, it gives CSARGTGVYEQYF.

This clonotype occurred a few times. This sequence joins TRBV6-1 and TRBJ1-5, with 7 bases lining up with TRBD1. The trim removed 5 bases at V and 2 bases at J, leaving 18 bases unmatched. The length of the CDR3 is 19 residues. CDR1 and CDR2 from the germline V gene are MNHNS and SASEGT. The CDR3 bases are TGTGCCAGCAGTCCCCGACAGGGAGGGGGCAATAGCGGCAATCAGCCCCAGCATTTT. It specifies CASSPRQGGGNSGNQPQHF.

This clonotype was observed many times. The chain combines TRBV6-2 or TRBV6-3 with TRBJ1-1; D ambiguous. CDR3 size: 11 residues. The V gene lost 5 bases and the J gene lost 8 bases, with 9 bases spanning the gap. The V gene's germline CDR1 is MNHEY and CDR2 SVGEGT. The CDR3 nucleotides are TGTGCCAGCAGTCGGGGATTCGAAGCTTTCTTT. As protein: CASSRGFEAFF.

This clonotype was detected many times. The chain joins TRBV29-1 to TRBJ2-5; perhaps TRBD2 as D (5 bases). In germline, CDR1 is SQVTM, CDR2 ANQGSEA. V was pared by 3 bases and J by 5 bases, with 10 bases between. The CDR3 consists of 12 residues. The CDR3 nucleotides read TGCAGCGTTGACGAGGGTGGGGAGACCCAGTACTTC. It translates to CSVDEGGETQYF.

This clonotype was recorded at least ten times. This chain joins TRBV29-1 and TRBJ2-2, with D possibly being TRBD1 (6 bases). The CDR3 is 14 amino acids. Deletions cut 5 bases from V and 0 bases from J, with 10 bases between. The V gene's germline CDR1 is SQVTM and CDR2 ANQGSEA. CDR3 protein: CSVLNRANTGELFF. The DNA of the CDR3 is TGCAGCGTTTTAAACAGGGCGAACACCGGGGAGCTGTTTTTT.

This clonotype was counted between two and nine times. This chain uses TRBV10-3 with TRBJ2-5; 9 nucleotides align to TRBD2. CDR3 length: 14 amino acids. CDR1 is ENHRY, CDR2 SYGVKD, per germline. V was clipped by 7 bases and J by 2 bases; unmatched bases: 5. The CDR3: CAIKAGGLQETQYF. The CDR3 nucleotides read TGTGCCATCAAGGCGGGGGGGCTTCAAGAGACCCAGTACTTC.

This clonotype was observed a few times. This chain connects TRBV15 to TRBJ2-7; D is uncertain. The CDR3 is 15 amino acids. The ends were cut back, 2 bases at V and 5 bases at J, with 16 bases in the middle. Germline V gene lookup returns CDR1 LNHNV and CDR2 YYDKDF (reference sequence). The CDR3, as DNA: TGTGCCACCAGCAGACTTGATTGGAAAGGAGACGAGCAGTACTTC. Protein sequence: CATSRLDWKGDEQYF.

The J gene is TRBJ1-1, the V gene TRBV5-1, with D possibly TRBD1 on 6 matching bases. Germline CDR1 reads SGHRS; CDR2 reads YFSETQ. This CDR3 is built from 14 residues. The V end was cut by 1 base, the J end by 8 bases, with 15 bases between. The DNA of the CDR3 is TGCGCCAGCAGCTTGCGGATACAGGGAGGCGAAGCTTTCTTT. Translating gives CASSLRIQGGEAFF.

This clonotype was detected only a few times. A much larger clone sits a single nucleotide away, making a read error possible. The rearrangement uses TRBV24-1 and TRBJ2-2; no definite D call. The germline V gene encodes CDR1 KGHDR and CDR2 SFDVKD. The CDR3 contains 14 residues. V lost 10 bases and J 3 bases, leaving 14 bases between the germline ends. This CDR3 is CATARSSDTGELFF. The CDR3 DNA reads as TGTGCCACAGCACGTTCTAGTGACACCGGGGAGCTGTTTTTT.

This clonotype has a handful of counts. The junction shows a germline mismatch at one end, possibly a read error. This chain links TRBV7-3 with TRBJ1-5; perhaps TRBD1 as D (6 bases). Per germline, CDR1 SGHTA and CDR2 FQGTGA. The CDR3 sequence is 17 residues long. Here the CDR3 reads CASSSYLDSYGNQPQHF. DNA of the CDR3: TGTGCCAGCAGCTCTTACCTGGACAGTTACGGCAATCAGCCTCAGCATTTT.

This clonotype was found many times. The chain links TRBV29-1 to TRBJ2-2; perhaps TRBD2 as D (6 bases). This CDR3 has 14 amino acids. Germline loops: CDR1 SQVTM, CDR2 ANQGSEA. Trimming took off 4 bases at V and 0 bases at J, with 9 bases between the two ends. The DNA of the CDR3 is TGCAGCGTTGCGGTAGCGGCGAACACCGGGGAGCTGTTTTTT. Its protein product is CSVAVAANTGELFF.

This clonotype showed up many times. The rearrangement links TRBV7-9 to TRBJ2-5, with 10 bases fitting TRBD2. V lost 5 bases, J lost 0 bases, and 6 bases stayed unmatched. CDR1 SEHNR and CDR2 FQNEAQ come from the germline V gene (reference sequence). This CDR3 has 16 amino acids. CDR3 region: CASSPGTSVYQETQYF. CDR3 DNA: TGTGCCAGCAGCCCGGGGACTAGCGTGTACCAAGAGACCCAGTACTTC.

This clonotype was detected ten times or more. This chain connects TRBV29-1 to TRBJ1-1, with 7 bases that match TRBD1. CDR3 length: 11 residues. Germline lookup yields CDR1 SQVTM and CDR2 ANQGSEA. V was pared by 3 bases and J by 11 bases, with 6 bases of the junction left unmatched. The CDR3 sequence: CSVDSGRGAFF. The DNA of the CDR3 is TGCAGCGTTGATTCCGGCAGGGGGGCTTTCTTT. Looking up the rest from reference TRBV29-1 and TRBJ1-1 gives the full variable domain: SAVISQKPSRDICQRGTSLTIQCQVDSQVTMMFWYRQQPGQSLTLIATANQGSEATYESGFVIDKFPISRPNLTFSTLTVSNMSPEDSSIYLCSVDSGRGAFFGQGTRLTVV.

The chain combines TRBV19 with TRBJ2-2; TRBD2 is a possible D gene (6 bases). The germline gives CDR1 LNHDA, CDR2 SQIVND (reference sequence). The germline V and J ends were trimmed by 9 bases and 2 bases, with 16 bases remaining between them. This CDR3 contains 15 residues. The CDR3 DNA sequence: TGTGCCAGCGATACTAGCTCCGCCAACACCGGGGAGCTGTTTTTT. This codes for CASDTSSANTGELFF. Complete variable domain (other parts from reference TRBV19 and TRBJ2-2): DGGITQSPKYLFRKEGQNVTLSCEQNLNHDAMYWYRQDPGQGLRLIYYSQIVNDFQKGDIAEGYSVSREKKESFPLTVTSAQKNPTAFYLCASDTSSANTGELFFGEGSRLTVL.

In this sample, this clonotype turned up a few times. The chain recombines TRBV11-2 with TRBJ2-1; the D gene is possibly TRBD1 (6 bases). Germline V CDR1 and CDR2: SGHAT, FQNNGV. CDR3 length: 17 amino acids. V lost 5 bases and J 8 bases, leaving 25 bases between the germline ends. The CDR3 DNA sequence: TGTGCCAGCAGCACGCCACACAGGGCAAAGCCATCGGATGAGCAGTTCTTC. Residues: CASSTPHRAKPSDEQFF.

The chain joins TRBV4-3 to TRBJ2-5, with 9 bases that match TRBD2. Germline V gives CDR1 LGHNA, CDR2 YSLEER. The V segment lost 0 bases and the J segment 5 bases; nucleotides outside the gene matches: 13. The CDR3 contains 18 residues. This CDR3 is CASSQDRLRAGGWETQYF. CDR3 in DNA: TGCGCCAGCAGCCAAGATCGGTTGAGAGCGGGGGGCTGGGAGACCCAGTACTTC.